The 28 T cell receptor beta chains in this list originate from one sample, sequenced in a study of cytomegalovirus exposure and HLA in healthy donors. Vbeta (60) and Jbeta (13) primers were used in the PCR. Profiled with immunoSEQ multiplex PCR; TCRdb holds only in-frame clones, not every one. This sample yields about 200,000 clones, of which roughly 80% are seen a single time; approximately 0.39% belongs to the top ten. Sequencing used PBMCs. The receptors come from a male donor in good health and CMV-seropositive.

The chain joins TRBV11-2 to TRBJ2-7, with a possible D match to TRBD1 (7 bases). The CDR3 loop spans 19 amino acids. V gave up 4 bases and J gave up 3 bases, with 28 bases separating them. In germline, CDR1 is SGHAT, CDR2 FQNNGV. CDR3: CASSSSGGGGPALFYEQYF. The CDR3 DNA sequence: TGTGCCAGCAGCTCGAGCGGCGGAGGGGGCCCTGCCCTTTTCTACGAGCAGTACTTC. Full variable domain (outside the CDR3, taken from reference TRBV11-2 and TRBJ2-7): EAGVAQSPRYKIIEKRQSVAFWCNPISGHATLYWYQQILGQGPKLLIQFQNNGVVDDSQLPKDRFSAERLKGVDSTLKIQPAKLEDSAVYLCASSSSGGGGPALFYEQYFGPGTRLTVT.

This chain uses TRBV27 with TRBJ2-2; 13 nucleotides match TRBD2. The V segment lost 2 bases and the J segment 3 bases; nucleotides outside the gene matches: 12. The CDR3 contains 20 residues. CDR1 MNHEY and CDR2 SMNVEV come from the germline V gene (reference sequence). CDR3 residues: CASSLTRPGLAGQYTGELFF. Written as DNA, the CDR3 is TGTGCCAGCAGTTTAACAAGGCCGGGACTAGCGGGACAATACACCGGGGAGCTGTTTTTT.

The chain combines TRBV7-2 with TRBJ2-7; 9 bases are a match to TRBD1. V lost 4 bases and J lost 4; bases outside the gene matches: 8. This CDR3 is built from 15 residues. Germline loops: CDR1 SGHTA, CDR2 FQGNSA. The CDR3 loop reads CASSSPGTGLYEQYF. For the CDR3, the DNA is TGTGCCAGCAGCTCCCCCGGGACAGGGTTATACGAGCAGTACTTC.

This clone was detected a few times. The chain joins TRBV9 to TRBJ2-7, with D unclear. Germline V lookup: CDR1 SGDLS, CDR2 YYNGEE. V lost 6 bases and J lost 6, with 16 bases in between. The CDR3 consists of 13 residues. CDR3 sequence: CASTKNGIGEQYF. As DNA, the CDR3 is TGTGCCAGCACGAAGAATGGCATTGGCGAGCAGTACTTC.

This clone appeared a single time. This rearrangement joins TRBV5-1 to TRBJ1-2, with 9 bases aligning to TRBD1. The CDR3 spans 13 residues. With 0 bases clipped from V and 7 bases from J, the junction kept 1 base outside the gene matches. CDR1 is SGHRS, CDR2 YFSETQ, per germline. The CDR3 sequence is CASSLVDRGGYTF. CDR3 bases: TGCGCCAGCAGCTTGGTGGACAGGGGTGGCTACACCTTC.

The gene calls are TRBV30 and TRBJ2-7, with 9 bases aligning to TRBD1. The CDR3 is 13 residues long. Germline CDR1 GTSNPN, CDR2 SVGIG (reference sequence). Trimming cost V 2 bases and J 3 bases; bases outside gene matches: 2. CDR3 bases: TGTGCCTGGAGTATGGACAGGGGCTACGAGCAGTACTTC. Translation gives CAWSMDRGYEQYF.

This sequence joins TRBV6-5 and TRBJ2-7, with 12 bases aligning to TRBD2. This CDR3 contains 14 residues. The V gene end was trimmed by 6 bases and the J gene end by 9 bases; junction bases not matched to a gene: 9. Germline assignment: CDR1 MNHEY and CDR2 SVGAGI. CDR3 in amino acids: CASRPSGGAIAQYF. CDR3 sequence (DNA): TGTGCCAGCAGACCTAGCGGGGGGGCCATTGCGCAGTACTTC.

This chain joins TRBV9 and TRBJ1-3; 7 bases map to TRBD1. The CDR3 loop spans 16 amino acids. Trimming removed 4 bases from V and 3 bases from J; junction bases left unmatched: 10. Germline CDR1 and CDR2: SGDLS and YYNGEE. The DNA of the CDR3 is TGTGCCAGCAGCCTCCTAGACAGGGACTTTGGAAACACCATATATTTT. Translating it yields CASSLLDRDFGNTIYF.

The chain recombines TRBV2 with TRBJ1-1; no reliable D call. The CDR3 has 14 residues. Germline assignment: CDR1 SNHLY and CDR2 FYNNEI. V dropped 4 bases and J dropped 4 bases, with 13 bases sitting between them. The CDR3 sequence: CASSVDGFSTEAFF. In DNA, the CDR3 is TGTGCCAGCAGTGTCGACGGGTTCAGCACTGAAGCTTTCTTT.

The gene calls are TRBV18 and TRBJ2-7; D remains unclear. V shed 5 bases and J shed 3 bases, with 11 bases lying between them. Germline V CDR1 and CDR2: KGHSH, LQKENI. This CDR3 spans 13 amino acids. The CDR3: CASSYQEHYEQYF. The CDR3 nucleotides read TGTGCCAGCTCATATCAGGAACACTACGAGCAGTACTTC.

This sequence joins TRBV30 and TRBJ1-5, with a possible D match to TRBD1 (6 bases). Trimming removed 2 bases from V and 4 bases from J, with 12 bases in between. This CDR3 has 14 amino acids. Germline assignment: CDR1 GTSNPN and CDR2 SVGIG (reference sequence). The CDR3 DNA reads as TGTGCCTGGAGTCAAGGACAGTTAAATCAGCCCCAGCATTTT. Amino acid sequence: CAWSQGQLNQPQHF. The complete variable domain, with remaining parts taken from reference TRBV30 and TRBJ1-5, reads SQTIHQWPATLVQPVGSPLSLECTVEGTSNPNLYWYRQAAGRGLQLLFYSVGIGQISSEVPQNLSASRPQDRQFILSSKKLLLSDSGFYLCAWSQGQLNQPQHFGDGTRLSIL.

This rearrangement joins TRBV6-5 to TRBJ2-5; 8 bases align to TRBD2. J was trimmed by 4 bases and V by 6 bases; bases with no gene match: 10. Per germline, CDR1 MNHEY and CDR2 SVGAGI. CDR3 length: 15 residues. The CDR3: CASSSGTSFPETQYF. CDR3 sequence (DNA): TGTGCCAGCAGCTCCGGGACTAGTTTTCCAGAGACCCAGTACTTC.

The rearrangement links TRBV5-4 to TRBJ2-2; maybe TRBD2 (5 bases). The germline gives CDR1 SGHNT, CDR2 YYREEE (reference sequence). The CDR3 is made up of 15 amino acids. Trimming pared 0 bases from V and 5 bases from J, leaving 11 bases between. Here the CDR3 DNA reads TGTGCCAGCAGCTTGGGTCCGACGGGGACCGGGGAGCTGTTTTTT. The encoded protein is CASSLGPTGTGELFF. Filled out from reference TRBV5-4 and TRBJ2-2, the complete variable domain reads ETGVTQSPTHLIKTRGQQVTLRCSSQSGHNTVSWYQQALGQGPQFIFQYYREEENGRGNFPPRFSGLQFPNYSSELNVNALELDDSALYLCASSLGPTGTGELFFGEGSRLTVL.

The chain joins TRBV6-5 to TRBJ1-3; a weak D match, TRBD1 (6 bases). V was pared by 8 bases and J by 2 bases, with 7 bases between. This CDR3 is 12 amino acids long. Germline values: CDR1 MNHEY, CDR2 SVGAGI. The CDR3 spells CASGQTGNTIYF. CDR3 DNA: TGTGCCAGCGGACAGACTGGAAACACCATATATTTT.

A single count supports this clone. CDR3 in amino acids: CAISERTGGSAEAFF. CDR3 sequence (DNA): TGTGCCATCAGCGAGAGAACAGGGGGCAGCGCTGAAGCTTTCTTT. This chain uses TRBV10-3 with TRBJ1-1; 9 nucleotides agree with TRBD1. Germline V gene sequence: CDR1 ENHRY, CDR2 SYGVKD. Losses at the gene ends were 6 bases for V and 6 bases for J; bases not matched to a gene: 11. This CDR3 has 15 residues.

The rearrangement uses TRBV5-6 and TRBJ1-5, with D possibly matching TRBD1 (5 bases). Trimming pared 2 bases from V and 4 bases from J, leaving 10 bases between. The CDR3 is made up of 14 amino acids. CDR1 is SGHDT and CDR2 is YYEEEE in the germline V gene. CDR3 bases: TGTGCCAGCAGCTTCGGGACTGCGAATCAGCCCCAGCATTTT. This translates into CASSFGTANQPQHF.

The chain combines TRBV5-4 with TRBJ2-7, with 7 bases lining up with TRBD1. Looked up from germline, CDR1 is SGHNT and CDR2 is YYREEE (reference sequence). J was trimmed by 0 bases and V by 3 bases; bases with no gene match: 3. The CDR3 is made up of 14 amino acids. CDR3 sequence (DNA): TGTGCCAGCAGCTCAGGACAGGACTCCTACGAGCAGTACTTC. It translates to CASSSGQDSYEQYF. The variable domain in full, with the rest retrieved from reference TRBV5-4 and TRBJ2-7, is ETGVTQSPTHLIKTRGQQVTLRCSSQSGHNTVSWYQQALGQGPQFIFQYYREEENGRGNFPPRFSGLQFPNYSSELNVNALELDDSALYLCASSSGQDSYEQYFGPGTRLTVT.

The rearrangement joins TRBV7-6 to TRBJ2-5, with 13 bases aligning to TRBD2. The CDR3 length is 15 residues. The germline V gene has CDR1 SGHVS and CDR2 FNYEAQ. The J segment lost 4 bases and the V segment lost 5 bases, leaving 4 bases of the junction unmatched. As DNA, the CDR3 is TGTGCCAGCAGCCAAGGGACTAGCGGGACAGAGACCCAGTACTTC. This codes for CASSQGTSGTETQYF.

This clone has more than one count but fewer than ten. Within the sample, other DNA sequences also encode this same CDR3. The CDR3 DNA is TGTGCCAGTAGTATAGACTGGCAGGGGAGCAATCAGCCCCAGCATTTT. This codes for CASSIDWQGSNQPQHF. The chain uses TRBV19 and TRBJ1-5; a possible D gene is TRBD1 (6 bases). The CDR3 length is 16 residues. V shed 0 bases and J shed 1 base, with 10 bases lying between them. Germline V gives CDR1 LNHDA, CDR2 SQIVND (reference sequence). The full variable domain, in which reference TRBV19 and TRBJ1-5 provide the parts outside the CDR3, is DGGITQSPKYLFRKEGQNVTLSCEQNLNHDAMYWYRQDPGQGLRLIYYSQIVNDFQKGDIAEGYSVSREKKESFPLTVTSAQKNPTAFYLCASSIDWQGSNQPQHFGDGTRLSIL.

The chain carries TRBV7-6 and TRBJ1-1; TRBD1 is a possible D gene (6 bases). The ends were cut back, 1 base at V and 1 base at J, with 13 bases in the middle. The CDR3 extends over 16 amino acids. CDR1 is SGHVS, CDR2 FNYEAQ, per germline. Here the CDR3 reads CASSLDLGARNTEAFF. The DNA for the CDR3 is TGTGCCAGCAGCTTAGATCTGGGGGCAAGGAACACTGAAGCTTTCTTT.

V and J are TRBV6-6 and TRBJ2-1, with D possibly matching TRBD1 (5 bases). The CDR3 loop spans 15 amino acids. CDR1 is MNHNY, CDR2 SVGAGI, per germline (reference sequence). The ends were cut back, 6 bases at V and 6 bases at J, with 18 bases in the middle. CDR3 loop: CASSYAVGHGNEQFF. The CDR3 DNA reads TGTGCCAGCAGCTACGCGGTGGGGCACGGCAATGAGCAGTTCTTC.

The chain links TRBV15 to TRBJ1-1, with 12 bases that match TRBD1. Germline values: CDR1 LNHNV, CDR2 YYDKDF (reference sequence). The CDR3 contains 18 residues. With V trimmed by 7 bases and J by 5 bases, 17 bases remained unmatched. The CDR3 DNA sequence: TGTGCCACCATTGGGACAGGGGGCTTTCTTCGGGGGAATACTGAAGCTTTCTTT. Encoded protein: CATIGTGGFLRGNTEAFF.

V gene TRBV5-1 combines with J gene TRBJ1-2; D might be TRBD1 (6 bases). CDR1 is SGHRS and CDR2 is YFSETQ in the germline V gene. The V and J ends lost 4 bases and 4 bases respectively, with 20 bases between them. The CDR3 length is 16 residues. DNA for the CDR3: TGCGCCAGCAGCCTCGGCGGGCCACAGGGCGGCTATGGCTACACCTTC. Translated, it gives CASSLGGPQGGYGYTF.

The V and J genes are TRBV6-5 and TRBJ2-7; a weak D match, TRBD2 (5 bases). This CDR3 region has 16 residues. V dropped 2 bases and J dropped 2 bases, with 16 bases sitting between them. The V gene's germline CDR1 is MNHEY and CDR2 SVGAGI. The CDR3 sequence is CASSYVFSEGPYEQYF. For the CDR3, the DNA is TGTGCCAGCAGTTACGTTTTCTCCGAGGGTCCCTACGAGCAGTACTTC.

This sequence joins TRBV19 and TRBJ1-2; weak D call: TRBD1 (6 bases). Germline V gene data show CDR1 as LNHDA and CDR2 as SQIVND (reference sequence). The V and J ends lost 3 bases and 3 bases respectively, with 20 bases between them. This CDR3 is 17 amino acids long. CDR3 nucleotide sequence: TGTGCCAGTAGTATTACGGGGGGGCAGGCCCTCTACTATGGCTACACCTTC. Protein sequence: CASSITGGQALYYGYTF.

The rearrangement uses TRBV18 and TRBJ1-1; no definite D call. Trimming removed 4 bases from V and 4 bases from J, with 13 bases in between. The CDR3 loop spans 14 amino acids. Germline CDR1 reads KGHSH; CDR2 reads LQKENI. The CDR3 region is CASSRTRSGTEAFF. CDR3 bases: TGTGCCAGCTCACGCACCCGCTCCGGCACTGAAGCTTTCTTT.

This chain links TRBV7-3 with TRBJ2-3, with D possibly matching TRBD1 (6 bases). Trimming left V 2 bases short and J 2 bases short, with 14 bases between. This CDR3 has 16 amino acids. Germline loops: CDR1 SGHTA, CDR2 FQGTGA. CDR3 residues: CASSLGSQGITDTQYF. The CDR3 bases are TGTGCCAGCAGCTTAGGATCGCAGGGGATCACAGATACGCAGTATTTT.

In DNA form, the CDR3 reads TGTGCCAGCAGCAATCTACTAGCGGGAGTACCAGATACGCAGTATTTT. Its protein is CASSNLLAGVPDTQYF. The chain uses TRBV7-9 and TRBJ2-3, with 11 positions matching TRBD2. The V segment lost 5 bases and the J segment 4 bases; nucleotides outside the gene matches: 8. From germline, CDR1 is SEHNR and CDR2 FQNEAQ (reference sequence). This CDR3 has 16 amino acids.